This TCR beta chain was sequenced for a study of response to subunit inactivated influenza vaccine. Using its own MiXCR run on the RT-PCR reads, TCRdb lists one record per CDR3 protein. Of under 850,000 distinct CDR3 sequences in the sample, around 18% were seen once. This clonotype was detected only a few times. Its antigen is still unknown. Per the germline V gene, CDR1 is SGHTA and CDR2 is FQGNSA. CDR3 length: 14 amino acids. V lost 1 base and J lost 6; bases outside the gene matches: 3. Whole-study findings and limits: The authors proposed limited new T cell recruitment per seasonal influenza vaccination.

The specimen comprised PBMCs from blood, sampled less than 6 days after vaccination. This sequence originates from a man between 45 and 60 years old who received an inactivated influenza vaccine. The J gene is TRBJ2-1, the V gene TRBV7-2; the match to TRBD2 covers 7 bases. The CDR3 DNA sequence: TGTGCCAGCAGCTTAGGTTGGACTAGCAATGAGCAGTTCTTC. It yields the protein CASSLGWTSNEQFF.